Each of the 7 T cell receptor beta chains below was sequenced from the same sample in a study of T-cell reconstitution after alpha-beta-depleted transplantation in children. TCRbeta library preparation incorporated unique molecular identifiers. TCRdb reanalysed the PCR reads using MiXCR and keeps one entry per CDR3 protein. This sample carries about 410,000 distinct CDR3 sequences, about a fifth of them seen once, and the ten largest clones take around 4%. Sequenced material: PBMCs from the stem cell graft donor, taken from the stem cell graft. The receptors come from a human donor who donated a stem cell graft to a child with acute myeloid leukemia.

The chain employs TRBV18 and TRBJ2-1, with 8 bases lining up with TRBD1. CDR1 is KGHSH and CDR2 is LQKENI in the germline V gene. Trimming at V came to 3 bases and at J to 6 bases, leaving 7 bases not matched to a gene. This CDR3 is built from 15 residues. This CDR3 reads CASSPRTGISNEQFF. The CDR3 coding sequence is TGTGCCAGCTCACCTCGGACAGGGATCTCCAATGAGCAGTTCTTC.

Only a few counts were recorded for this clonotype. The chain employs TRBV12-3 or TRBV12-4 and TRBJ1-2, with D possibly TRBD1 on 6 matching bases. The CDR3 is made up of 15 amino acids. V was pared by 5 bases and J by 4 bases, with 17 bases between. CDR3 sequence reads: CASSPPQGTGYGYTF. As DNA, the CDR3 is TGTGCCAGCAGTCCCCCACAGGGAACGGGCTATGGCTACACCTTC.

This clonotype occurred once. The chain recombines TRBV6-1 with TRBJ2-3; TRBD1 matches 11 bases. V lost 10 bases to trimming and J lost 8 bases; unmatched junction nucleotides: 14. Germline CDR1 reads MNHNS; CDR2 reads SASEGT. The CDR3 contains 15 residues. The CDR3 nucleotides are TGTGCCACCCCGGTGGACAGGGGGCTCTTGAGTACGCAGTATTTT. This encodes CATPVDRGLLSTQYF.

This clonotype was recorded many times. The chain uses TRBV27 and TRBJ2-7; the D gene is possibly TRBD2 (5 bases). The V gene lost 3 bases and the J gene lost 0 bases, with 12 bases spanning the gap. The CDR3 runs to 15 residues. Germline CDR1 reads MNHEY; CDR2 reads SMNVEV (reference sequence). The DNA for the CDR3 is TGTGCCAGCAGTTTGGGCGGGCAGAGCTCCTACGAGCAGTACTTC. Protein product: CASSLGGQSSYEQYF.

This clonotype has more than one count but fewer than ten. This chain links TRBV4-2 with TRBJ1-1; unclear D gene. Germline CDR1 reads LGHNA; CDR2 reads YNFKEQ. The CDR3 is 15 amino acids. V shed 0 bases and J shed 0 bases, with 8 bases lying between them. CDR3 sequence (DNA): TGTGCCAGCAGCCAAGAACACGCCATGAACACTGAAGCTTTCTTT. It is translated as CASSQEHAMNTEAFF.

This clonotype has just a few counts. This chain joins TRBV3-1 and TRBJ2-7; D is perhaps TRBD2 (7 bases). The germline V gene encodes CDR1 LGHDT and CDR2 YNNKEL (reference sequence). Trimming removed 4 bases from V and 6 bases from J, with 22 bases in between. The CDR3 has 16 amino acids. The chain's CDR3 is CASSPNRQAWGGEQYF. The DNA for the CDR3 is TGTGCCAGCAGCCCTAACCGACAGGCCTGGGGGGGCGAGCAGTACTTC.

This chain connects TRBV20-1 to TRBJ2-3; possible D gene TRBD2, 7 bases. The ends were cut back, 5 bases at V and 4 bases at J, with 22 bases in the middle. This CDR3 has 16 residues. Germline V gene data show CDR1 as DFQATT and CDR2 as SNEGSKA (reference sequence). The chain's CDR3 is CSAHKNRGGGSDTQYF. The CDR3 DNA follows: TGCAGTGCTCACAAAAATAGGGGGGGAGGATCAGATACGCAGTATTTT.